What follows are 7 T cell receptor beta chains derived from one specimen sequenced in a study of cytomegalovirus exposure and HLA in healthy donors. Primers included in the PCR were 60 Vbeta and 13 Jbeta primers. Method: immunoSEQ multiplex PCR; TCRdb's copy keeps in-frame clones and lacks some. In all, the sample yields roughly 60,000 clones. The sequenced material came from PBMCs. These receptors were taken from a male donor in good health and CMV-seronegative.

V usage is TRBV5-1 and J usage is TRBJ2-5; 8 bases align to TRBD1. The CDR3 totals 15 residues. The germline V gene encodes CDR1 SGHRS and CDR2 YFSETQ. V was pared by 0 bases and J by 1 base, with 2 bases of the junction left unmatched. The CDR3 spells CASSLGQGPQETQYF. The CDR3 coding sequence is TGCGCCAGCAGCTTGGGACAGGGGCCCCAAGAGACCCAGTACTTC.

This rearrangement joins TRBV5-4 to TRBJ2-2, with 7 bases fitting TRBD2. Germline-derived CDR1 and CDR2 are SGHNT and YYREEE (reference sequence). Unmatched junction bases numbered 12, after V lost 3 bases and J lost 1 base. This CDR3 contains 18 residues. As DNA, the CDR3 is TGTGCCAGCAGCTGGGCCCTAGGGAGCGGGGTGAACACCGGGGAGCTGTTTTTT. Its protein is CASSWALGSGVNTGELFF.

This chain joins TRBV5-6 and TRBJ2-2, with 9 bases identical to TRBD1. Germline trimming cut 4 bases from V and 6 bases from J; bases unmatched to any gene: 10. CDR3 length: 16 amino acids. Germline loops: CDR1 SGHDT, CDR2 YYEEEE. CDR3 in DNA: TGTGCCAGCAGCGCGGAGGGGACAGGGTACGCCGGGGAGCTGTTTTTT. It is translated as CASSAEGTGYAGELFF.

The chain couples TRBV19 to TRBJ1-6; the D is unclear. Germline V gene sequence: CDR1 LNHDA, CDR2 SQIVND (reference sequence). CDR3 size: 12 residues. The V end was cut by 3 bases, the J end by 14 bases, with 11 bases between. CDR3 sequence reads: CASSMGSGSLHF. As DNA, the CDR3 is TGTGCCAGTAGTATGGGAAGCGGATCCCTCCACTTT.

The rearrangement links TRBV6-1 to TRBJ1-5; D is perhaps TRBD1 (5 bases). The CDR3 length is 14 residues. V lost 7 bases to trimming and J lost 1 base, with 11 bases between them. Germline CDR1 and CDR2: MNHNS and SASEGT. The CDR3 sequence: CASTRVGSNQPQHF. CDR3 sequence (DNA): TGTGCCAGCACCAGGGTTGGGAGCAATCAGCCCCAGCATTTT.

The chain recombines TRBV9 with TRBJ2-3; 8 positions agree with TRBD2. Germline V gene data show CDR1 as SGDLS and CDR2 as YYNGEE. Germline trimming cut 6 bases from V and 0 bases from J; bases unmatched to any gene: 3. CDR3 size: 14 residues. The CDR3 is CASTASGSTDTQYF. The CDR3 DNA reads TGTGCCAGCACCGCTAGCGGGAGCACAGATACGCAGTATTTT.

The V and J genes are TRBV7-2 and TRBJ2-3; TRBD2 aligns across 9 bases. The ends lost 1 base at V and 4 bases at J; junction bases unmatched: 9. Germline CDR1 reads SGHTA; CDR2 reads FQGNSA. There are 17 residues in the CDR3. The chain's CDR3 is CASSLEGSGSEADTQYF. The CDR3 bases are TGTGCCAGCAGCTTAGAAGGTAGCGGGAGTGAGGCAGATACGCAGTATTTT.